Detailed here is one TCR beta chain. Antigen unknown. Noted time point: recipient sample about 28 days before transplant, after cytoreduction. Assay used: immunoSEQ multiplex PCR; TCRdb lists only in-frame clones, some missing. The sample has tens of thousands of clones, approximately 95% seen once. The CDR3 is 15 amino acids. Germline V gives CDR1 MNHEY, CDR2 SVGAGI. With V trimmed by 6 bases and J by 2 bases, 3 bases remained unmatched. This record belongs to a study of T cell clonotyping in hematopoietic cell transplantation. Whole-study results and caveats: Higher Inverse Simpson Index values in graft donor and pretransplant recipient predicted broader posttransplant TCR diversity.

Sequences were derived from peripheral blood mononuclear cells, sampled before stem cell transplant. This rearrangement joins TRBV6-5 to TRBJ2-2, with 10 bases lining up with TRBD1. The TCR originated in a woman aged 50 to 60 with acute myeloid leukemia. Some clones in this sample may be carry-over from other donors' samples. CDR3 nucleotide sequence: TGTGCCAGCAGCCGACAGGGGGCTAACACCGGGGAGCTGTTTTTT. This gives the protein CASSRQGANTGELFF.